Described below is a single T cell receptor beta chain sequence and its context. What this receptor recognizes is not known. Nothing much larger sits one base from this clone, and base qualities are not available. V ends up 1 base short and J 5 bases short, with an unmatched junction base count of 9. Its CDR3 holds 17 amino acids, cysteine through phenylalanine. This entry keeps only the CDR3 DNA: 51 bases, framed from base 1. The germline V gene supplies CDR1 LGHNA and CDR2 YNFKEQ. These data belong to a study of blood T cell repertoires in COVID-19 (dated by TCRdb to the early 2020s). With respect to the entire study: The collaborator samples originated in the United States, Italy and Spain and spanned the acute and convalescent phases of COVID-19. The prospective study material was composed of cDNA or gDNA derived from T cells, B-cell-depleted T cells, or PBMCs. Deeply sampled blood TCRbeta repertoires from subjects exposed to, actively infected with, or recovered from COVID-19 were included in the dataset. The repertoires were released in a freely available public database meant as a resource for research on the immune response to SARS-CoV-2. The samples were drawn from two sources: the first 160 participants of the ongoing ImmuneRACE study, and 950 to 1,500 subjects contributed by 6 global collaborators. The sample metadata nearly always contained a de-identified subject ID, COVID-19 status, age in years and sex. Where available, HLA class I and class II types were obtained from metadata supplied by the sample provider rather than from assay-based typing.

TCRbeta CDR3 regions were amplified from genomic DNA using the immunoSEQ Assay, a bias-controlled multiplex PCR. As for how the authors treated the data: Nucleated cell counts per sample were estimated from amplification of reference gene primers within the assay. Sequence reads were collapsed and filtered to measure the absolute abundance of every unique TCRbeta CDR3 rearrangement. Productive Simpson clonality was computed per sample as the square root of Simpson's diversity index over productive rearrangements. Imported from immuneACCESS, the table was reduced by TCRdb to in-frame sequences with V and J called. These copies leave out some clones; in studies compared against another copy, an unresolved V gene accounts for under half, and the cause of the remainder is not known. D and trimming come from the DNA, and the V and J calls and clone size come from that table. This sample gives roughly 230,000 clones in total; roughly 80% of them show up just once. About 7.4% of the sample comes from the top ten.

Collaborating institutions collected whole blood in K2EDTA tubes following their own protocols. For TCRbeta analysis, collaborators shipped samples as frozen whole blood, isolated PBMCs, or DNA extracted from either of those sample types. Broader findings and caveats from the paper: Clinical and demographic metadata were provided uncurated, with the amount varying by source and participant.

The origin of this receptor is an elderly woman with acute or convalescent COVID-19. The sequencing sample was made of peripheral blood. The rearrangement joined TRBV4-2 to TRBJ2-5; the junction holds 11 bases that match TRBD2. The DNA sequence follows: TGTGCCAGCAGCCAAGGCCGTTTAGCGGGGGGGCAGGAGACCCAGTACTTC. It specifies CASSQGRLAGGQETQYF.